The 23 T cell receptor beta chains reported below all come from one sample, sequenced in a study of CD8 T cells in Susac syndrome. A quantity of about 0.5 to 1 ug RNA underwent reverse transcription using random hexamers. TCRdb redid the calling of the immunoSEQ multiplex PCR reads with MiXCR, one entry per CDR3 protein. This table holds about 200,000 distinct CDR3 sequences, roughly 94% found once. Material for sequencing was CD4+ T cells from PBMCs. The receptors here all came from a human donor in good health.

J is TRBJ2-1 and V is TRBV20-1; 7 nucleotides align to TRBD1. The CDR3 contains 14 residues. CDR1 is DFQATT, CDR2 SNEGSKA, per germline (reference sequence). V trimming: 4 bases; J trimming: 6 bases; junction bases outside the gene matches: 9. In DNA form, the CDR3 reads TGCAGTGCTACCTCCTCACAGGGGAGCAATGAGCAGTTCTTC. Translated: CSATSSQGSNEQFF.

This sequence joins TRBV5-1 and TRBJ2-1, with D possibly matching TRBD1 (5 bases). The CDR3 is 15 residues long. The V gene's germline CDR1 is SGHRS and CDR2 YFSETQ. The V end was cut by 0 bases, the J end by 4 bases, with 11 bases between. CDR3 nucleotides: TGCGCCAGCAGCTTGGCAGTGGCAGGGTACAATGAGCAGTTCTTC. Protein sequence: CASSLAVAGYNEQFF.

The chain combines TRBV3-1 with TRBJ1-2; D might be TRBD1 (5 bases). Germline CDR1 and CDR2: LGHDT and YNNKEL (reference sequence). The CDR3 length is 14 residues. V gave up 0 bases and J gave up 8 bases, with 13 bases separating them. The DNA for the CDR3 is TGTGCCAGCAGCCAAGATTCGGCAGGGCCCGGCTACACCTTC. Translating gives CASSQDSAGPGYTF. The complete variable domain, with remaining parts taken from reference TRBV3-1 and TRBJ1-2, reads DTAVSQTPKYLVTQMGNDKSIKCEQNLGHDTMYWYKQDSKKFLKIMFSYNNKELIINETVPNRFSPKSPDKAHLNLHINSLELGDSAVYFCASSQDSAGPGYTFGSGTRLTVV.

This sequence joins TRBV20-1 and TRBJ2-1; 9 nucleotides align to TRBD1. In germline, CDR1 is DFQATT, CDR2 SNEGSKA (reference sequence). The CDR3 runs 14 residues. V was pared by 6 bases and J by 7 bases, with 10 bases of the junction left unmatched. The CDR3 reads CSAPPGTGLNEQFF. Here the CDR3 DNA reads TGCAGTGCGCCCCCCGGGACAGGGCTGAATGAGCAGTTCTTC.

This chain joins TRBV12-3 or TRBV12-4 and TRBJ1-2, with TRBD1 as a possible D gene (5 bases). V shed 2 bases and J shed 11 bases, with 9 bases lying between them. This CDR3 is built from 11 residues. The DNA for the CDR3 is TGTGCCAGCAGTTTAACCAGGGAGTACACCTTC. Its translation is CASSLTREYTF.

V and J are TRBV29-1 and TRBJ1-2; D is uncertain. The V end was cut by 3 bases, the J end by 4 bases, with 9 bases between. From germline, CDR1 is SQVTM and CDR2 ANQGSEA. The CDR3 spans 12 residues. The CDR3 DNA reads TGCAGCGTTGAGTCGGCAGTCTATGGCTACACCTTC. Translation: CSVESAVYGYTF.

The chain combines TRBV6-2 or TRBV6-3 with TRBJ2-3; 9 bases line up with TRBD1. This CDR3 is built from 14 residues. Germline CDR1 and CDR2: MNHEY and SVGEGT. V lost 5 bases to trimming and J lost 5 bases; unmatched junction nucleotides: 5. The CDR3 sequence is CASSPGTGRDTQYF. The DNA for the CDR3 is TGTGCCAGCAGTCCCGGGACAGGGAGAGATACGCAGTATTTT.

The V gene is TRBV6-1, the J gene TRBJ1-1, with 8 bases that match TRBD1. The germline V gene has CDR1 MNHNS and CDR2 SASEGT. With 7 bases clipped from V and 6 bases from J, the junction kept 10 bases outside the gene matches. This CDR3 comprises 14 residues. The CDR3: CASTFRGLRAEAFF. The CDR3 coding sequence is TGTGCCAGCACTTTCAGGGGGCTTCGCGCTGAAGCTTTCTTT.

V gene TRBV24-1 combines with J gene TRBJ2-7; D perhaps matches TRBD1 (6 bases). Germline-derived CDR1 and CDR2 are KGHDR and SFDVKD. V was cut by 3 bases and J by 4 bases, with 15 bases left in between. The CDR3 totals 15 residues. The CDR3 reads CATSDPGTKCYEQYF. CDR3 sequence (DNA): TGTGCCACCAGTGATCCCGGGACAAAGTGTTACGAGCAGTACTTC.

The chain carries TRBV19 and TRBJ1-5; no definite D call. V was trimmed by 8 bases and J by 4 bases, leaving 21 bases between them. Looked up from germline, CDR1 is LNHDA and CDR2 is SQIVND (reference sequence). This CDR3 contains 16 residues. The CDR3 loop reads CASSPYLVSQNQPQHF. The CDR3 nucleotides are TGTGCCAGTTCTCCTTATCTCGTCTCGCAGAATCAGCCCCAGCATTTT.

The chain employs TRBV9 and TRBJ2-1; D gene unclear. CDR3 length equals 15 residues. The ends were cut back, 3 bases at V and 2 bases at J, with 12 bases in the middle. Germline V CDR1 and CDR2: SGDLS, YYNGEE. The CDR3 sequence is CASSAGPGPYNEQFF. For the CDR3, the DNA is TGTGCCAGCAGCGCCGGCCCGGGTCCCTACAATGAGCAGTTCTTC.

This chain joins TRBV20-1 and TRBJ2-3; tentative D call: TRBD2 (6 bases). Deletions cut 4 bases from V and 5 bases from J, with 13 bases between. CDR3 length: 13 residues. Germline CDR1 DFQATT, CDR2 SNEGSKA (reference sequence). The CDR3 DNA reads as TGCAGTGCTACCGATTCAGCGGGAGATACGCAGTATTTT. This sequence encodes CSATDSAGDTQYF.

The chain employs TRBV30 and TRBJ2-3; TRBD2 agrees at 8 bases. Germline CDR1 and CDR2: GTSNPN and SVGIG (reference sequence). The V segment lost 2 bases and the J segment 5 bases; nucleotides outside the gene matches: 3. CDR3 length: 13 residues. The CDR3 coding sequence is TGTGCCTGGAGTACGGGAGGGCAAGATACGCAGTATTTT. This translates into CAWSTGGQDTQYF.

The sample holds one count of this clonotype. V gene TRBV20-1 combines with J gene TRBJ2-5; 9 nucleotides align to TRBD2. This CDR3 is 14 amino acids long. Looked up from germline, CDR1 is DFQATT and CDR2 is SNEGSKA (reference sequence). The V and J ends lost 5 bases and 1 base, in that order; junction bases with no gene match: 5. This CDR3 reads CSAGSGGVQETQYF. The CDR3 nucleotides are TGCAGTGCTGGTAGCGGGGGAGTCCAAGAGACCCAGTACTTC.

V usage is TRBV3-1 and J usage is TRBJ1-5; D ambiguous. Germline CDR1 reads LGHDT; CDR2 reads YNNKEL (reference sequence). Deletions cut 0 bases from V and 5 bases from J, with 8 bases between. The CDR3 is 14 residues long. The CDR3 protein is CASSQDPGYQPQHF. The CDR3 DNA reads TGTGCCAGCAGCCAAGATCCGGGCTATCAGCCCCAGCATTTT.

This chain uses TRBV29-1 with TRBJ1-1; D is perhaps TRBD1 (5 bases). Trimming took 7 bases from V and 3 from J, leaving 12 bases between them. CDR1 and CDR2 from the germline V gene are SQVTM and ANQGSEA. The CDR3 has 12 amino acids. The CDR3: CSARVGDTEAFF. The CDR3 nucleotides read TGCAGCGCCCGGGTAGGGGACACTGAAGCTTTCTTT.

The V and J genes are TRBV7-9 and TRBJ1-2; a weak D match, TRBD1 (5 bases). The CDR3 is made up of 13 amino acids. V was shortened by 6 bases and J by 1 base, with 9 bases between the two germline ends. In germline, CDR1 is SEHNR, CDR2 FQNEAQ (reference sequence). CDR3 amino acids: CASRTAFNYGYTF. CDR3 DNA sequence: TGTGCCAGCAGGACAGCGTTTAACTATGGCTACACCTTC. Together with reference TRBV7-9 and TRBJ1-2, the CDR3 gives the full variable domain: DTGVSQNPRHKITKRGQNVTFRCDPISEHNRLYWYRQTLGQGPEFLTYFQNEAQLEKSRLLSDRFSAERPKGSFSTLEIQRTEQGDSAMYLCASRTAFNYGYTFGSGTRLTVV.

The chain is built from TRBV5-1 and TRBJ2-5; no clear D. This CDR3 has 13 amino acids. Trimming pared 6 bases from V and 7 bases from J, leaving 16 bases between. The germline V gene has CDR1 SGHRS and CDR2 YFSETQ. CDR3: CASTSGSTATQYF. For the CDR3, the DNA is TGCGCCAGCACTTCTGGCTCGACTGCGACCCAGTACTTC. The full variable domain, completed using reference TRBV5-1 and TRBJ2-5, is KAGVTQTPRYLIKTRGQQVTLSCSPISGHRSVSWYQQTPGQGLQFLFEYFSETQRNKGNFPGRFSGRQFSNSRSEMNVSTLELGDSALYLCASTSGSTATQYFGPGTRLLVL.

The V and J genes are TRBV5-1 and TRBJ2-3; tentatively, D is TRBD2 (5 bases). Trimming stripped 1 base from V and 4 bases from J, with 10 bases between. CDR3 length equals 14 residues. Germline V CDR1 and CDR2: SGHRS, YFSETQ. This CDR3 is CASSLMRLPDTQYF. The CDR3 nucleotides are TGCGCCAGCAGCTTGATGAGACTACCAGATACGCAGTATTTT.

The chain employs TRBV7-2 and TRBJ2-7; D call uncertain. Germline lookup yields CDR1 SGHTA and CDR2 FQGNSA. The CDR3 totals 15 residues. V was pared by 1 base and J by 3 bases, with 13 bases between. DNA for the CDR3: TGTGCCAGCAGCTTAGGATCCGGTGAGATCTACGAGCAGTACGTC. Protein sequence: CASSLGSGEIYEQYV.

V usage is TRBV25-1 and J usage is TRBJ2-5, with D perhaps TRBD2 (6 bases). The CDR3 is made up of 14 amino acids. V was clipped by 4 bases and J by 2 bases, with 11 bases between them. Germline V gives CDR1 MGHDK, CDR2 SYGVNS. DNA for the CDR3: TGTGCCAGCAGTGCCCGCGGGGAGCAAGAGACCCAGTACTTC. It is translated as CASSARGEQETQYF.

The rearrangement uses TRBV20-1 and TRBJ1-2; D is possibly TRBD1 (5 bases). Germline loops: CDR1 DFQATT, CDR2 SNEGSKA (reference sequence). The germline V and J ends were trimmed by 5 bases and 5 bases, with 18 bases remaining between them. The CDR3 totals 14 residues. The CDR3 DNA reads TGCAGTGCTCCTCTCTCGTTGGGGCCATATGGCTACACCTTC. It yields the protein CSAPLSLGPYGYTF.

This chain links TRBV6-5 with TRBJ1-5; no clear D gene. Trimming pared 6 bases from V and 3 bases from J, leaving 9 bases between. CDR1 and CDR2 from the germline V gene are MNHEY and SVGAGI. The CDR3 is 13 amino acids. The CDR3 loop is CASRGWDNQPQHF. In DNA form, the CDR3 reads TGTGCCAGCAGGGGGTGGGACAATCAGCCCCAGCATTTT.